This entry lists 10 T cell receptor beta chains sequenced from one sample in a study of vaccination and CD4 T cells after COVID-19. The assay that was used to sequence DNA from cultured CD4+ T cells was the Oncomine TCR Beta short-read assay. TCRdb used MiXCR to reprocess the PCR reads, holding one entry per CDR3 protein. The sample has thousands of distinct CDR3 sequences; about three quarters are singletons. For these TCRs, the target antigens are not known. The treatment here: roughly ten-day PBMC culture with coronavirus spike peptide pools or control peptides (ViraFEST assay). The sample consisted of CD4+ T cells from blood, cultured in vitro. The source of these receptors is a human donor who had recovered from COVID-19.

V is TRBV20-1 and J is TRBJ1-5; D uncertain. Trimming shortened V by 3 bases and J by 3 bases, and 9 bases separated the two germline ends. Germline V gives CDR1 DFQATT, CDR2 SNEGSKA (reference sequence). The CDR3 contains 13 residues. The CDR3 sequence: CSASSQLNQPQHF. The CDR3 DNA is TGCAGTGCTAGTAGCCAGCTCAATCAGCCCCAGCATTTT.

The chain is built from TRBV5-6 and TRBJ1-5; no reliable D call. Trimming stripped 0 bases from V and 4 bases from J, with 8 bases between. This CDR3 spans 14 amino acids. Looked up from germline, CDR1 is SGHDT and CDR2 is YYEEEE. The CDR3 reads CASSLVGYNQPQHF. As DNA, the CDR3 is TGTGCCAGCAGCTTGGTGGGGTATAATCAGCCCCAGCATTTT.

CDR3 coding DNA: TGCAGTGCTCAGGGACAGGGCGGGAGCAATCAGCCCCAGCATTTT. It encodes CSAQGQGGSNQPQHF. V usage is TRBV20-1 and J usage is TRBJ1-5; 9 nucleotides agree with TRBD1. The CDR3 consists of 15 residues. Germline values: CDR1 DFQATT, CDR2 SNEGSKA (reference sequence). The V gene end was trimmed by 5 bases and the J gene end by 1 base; junction bases not matched to a gene: 6.

This chain uses TRBV28 with TRBJ1-2; 8 bases match TRBD1. This CDR3 spans 14 amino acids. V was pared by 6 bases and J by 4 bases, with 7 bases of the junction left unmatched. Germline assignment: CDR1 MDHEN and CDR2 SYDVKM. As DNA, the CDR3 is TGTGCCAGCAGCCTCGACAGGGGAGTCTATGGCTACACCTTC. This codes for CASSLDRGVYGYTF.

The V and J genes are TRBV12-3 or TRBV12-4 and TRBJ1-5; D gene unclear. Trimming took off 3 bases at V and 3 bases at J, with 0 bases between the two ends. The CDR3 extends over 11 amino acids. CDR3 region: CASSFNQPQHF. In DNA form, the CDR3 reads TGTGCCAGCAGTTTCAATCAGCCCCAGCATTTT.

The chain uses TRBV20-1 and TRBJ2-3, with TRBD2 matching 11 bases. CDR3 length: 17 residues. Looked up from germline, CDR1 is DFQATT and CDR2 is SNEGSKA (reference sequence). V lost 5 bases and J lost 2; bases outside the gene matches: 12. The CDR3 here is CSAGPPSGGRVTDTQYF. Here the CDR3 DNA reads TGCAGTGCTGGCCCGCCTAGCGGGGGGCGGGTCACAGATACGCAGTATTTT.

The rearrangement links TRBV27 to TRBJ1-1; tentatively, D is TRBD1 (6 bases). This CDR3 spans 16 amino acids. CDR1 and CDR2 (germline): MNHEY, SMNVEV (reference sequence). V gave up 6 bases and J gave up 1 base, with 18 bases separating them. In DNA, the CDR3 is TGTGCCAGCAGAATACAGGGAGGGAAAAGGAACACTGAAGCTTTCTTT. It codes for CASRIQGGKRNTEAFF.

This clonotype is termed large. The chain recombines TRBV28 with TRBJ1-2, with D perhaps TRBD1 (5 bases). Germline V gene lookup returns CDR1 MDHEN and CDR2 SYDVKM. The CDR3 length is 13 residues. V lost 7 bases and J 4 bases, leaving 13 bases between the germline ends. The CDR3 DNA sequence: TGTGCCAGCAATGGGGGAGGGATCTATGGCTACACCTTC. Residues: CASNGGGIYGYTF.

V is TRBV24-1 and J is TRBJ2-7, with D possibly matching TRBD1 (6 bases). The V end lost 6 bases, the J end lost 2 bases, and 19 bases lay between the germline ends. From germline, CDR1 is KGHDR and CDR2 SFDVKD. This CDR3 is built from 16 residues. The CDR3 DNA reads as TGTGCCACCAGTTCCGGAACCGGGACATCTACCTACGAGCAGTACTTC. Translated, it gives CATSSGTGTSTYEQYF.

This clonotype was counted a few times. The CDR3 DNA follows: TGTGCCAGCAGGGGGCTCCAGGGGATGTATGGCTACACCTTC. Protein: CASRGLQGMYGYTF. This sequence joins TRBV6-1 and TRBJ1-2; TRBD1 might be the D (6 bases). The CDR3 covers 14 residues. The germline V gene has CDR1 MNHNS and CDR2 SASEGT. Trimming pared 6 bases from V and 5 bases from J, leaving 16 bases between.